This TCR beta chain was captured by sequencing in a study of cytomegalovirus exposure and HLA in healthy donors. V trimming: 5 bases; J trimming: 7 bases; junction bases outside the gene matches: 7. The germline V gene encodes CDR1 LNHDA and CDR2 SQIVND (reference sequence). The CDR3 totals 14 residues. Assay used: immunoSEQ multiplex PCR; TCRdb lists only in-frame clones, some missing. Of about 49,000 clones listed, approximately 90% are singletons. This receptor was taken from a man between 18 and 29 years old in good health and CMV-seronegative. The sample comprised PBMCs. V gene TRBV19 combines with J gene TRBJ2-3; TRBD2 agrees at 9 bases. CDR3 DNA sequence: TGTGCCAGTAGTCGGCGGGAGGGCCTAAATACGCAGTATTTT. As protein: CASSRREGLNTQYF.